The rows below give T cell receptor beta chains drawn from one sample of a study of glioma-infiltrating T cells. TCRdb reprocessed the multiplex PCR reads via MiXCR and lists one record per CDR3 protein. The sample has approximately 93,000 distinct CDR3 sequences, around 37% seen once. The material sequenced was glioma tissue, nonneoplastic brain tissue, or PBMCs (not recorded which). The receptor set was obtained from a human donor with low-grade glioma or glioblastoma, undergoing nonglioma brain surgery, or in good health (not recorded which). Both conserved end residues are trimmed from each CDR3. The D gene is left open where the match is weak.

J gene	D gene	V gene	CDR3 protein
TRBJ2-1	TRBD2	TRBV4-3	ASSHHIGLEEYNEQF
TRBJ2-7	NA	TRBV27	ASSDNSYEQY
TRBJ2-1	NA	TRBV2	ASSEAVQVDEVEQF
TRBJ2-5	TRBD2	TRBV4-1	ASSQVSGRDETQY
TRBJ2-5	TRBD1	TRBV5-1	ASSGTAIQETQY
TRBJ1-3	NA	TRBV19	ASSIDPEGSSGNTIY
TRBJ2-5	NA	TRBV7-9	ASSPEMEETQY
TRBJ1-1	NA	TRBV15	ATGSRMNTEAF
TRBJ1-1	TRBD1	TRBV18	ASSPLGQGARDTEAF
TRBJ1-1	NA	TRBV2	ASSALRQLNTEAF
TRBJ2-3	TRBD2	TRBV18	ASSPDLSGDTDTQY
TRBJ2-1	NA	TRBV4-3	ASTRSRLNEQF
TRBJ2-5	TRBD2	TRBV12-3/TRBV12-4	ASSLVGLAETQY
TRBJ1-1	NA	TRBV28	ANSQGRGNTEAF
TRBJ2-1	NA	TRBV12-3/TRBV12-4	ASSLVGYKQF
TRBJ2-1	TRBD2	TRBV2	ASRRWGLAVLSYNEQF
TRBJ2-5	TRBD2	TRBV6-9	ASSSGLAGETQY
TRBJ1-2	NA	TRBV28	ASSFQAANYGYT